This TCR beta chain stems from a study of CD8 T cells in Susac syndrome. Germline CDR1 is LGHNT and CDR2 is FRNRAP. J was trimmed by 3 bases and V by 6 bases; bases with no gene match: 2. The CDR3 is made up of 13 amino acids. TCR beta sequencing covered blood CD8+ and CD4+ T cells. Patients with stable or active relapsing-remitting disease, all of them treatment-naive, made up the multiple sclerosis controls. The CD8+ and CD4+ T cells were negatively isolated, with the TEMRA cells enriched by FACS. An input of roughly 0.45 to 1 ug of RNA was subjected to reverse transcription using random hexamers. Amplification of TCR beta CDR3 was carried out by immunoSEQ multiplex PCR, which covered 54 Vbeta and 13 Jbeta segments. TCRdb re-analysed the immunoSEQ multiplex PCR reads in MiXCR, keeping a single row per CDR3 protein. The sample has 160,000 or so distinct CDR3 sequences, 85% to 95% seen once.

The receptor comes from a human donor with multiple sclerosis. This chain connects TRBV12-5 to TRBJ2-5; TRBD1 agrees at 9 bases. The sample consisted of CD8+ T cells from PBMCs. The CDR3 loop is CASGRDREETQYF. DNA of the CDR3: TGTGCTAGTGGACGGGACAGGGAAGAGACCCAGTACTTC.